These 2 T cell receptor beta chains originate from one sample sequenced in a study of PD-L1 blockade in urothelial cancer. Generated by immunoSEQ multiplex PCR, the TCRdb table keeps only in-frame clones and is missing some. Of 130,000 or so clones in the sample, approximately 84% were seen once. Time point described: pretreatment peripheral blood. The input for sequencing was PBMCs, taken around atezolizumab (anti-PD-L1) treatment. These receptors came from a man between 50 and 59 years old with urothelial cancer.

The CDR3 loop is CASSQDGGVGNQPQHF. CDR3 bases: TGCGCCAGCAGCCAAGATGGAGGGGTAGGCAATCAGCCCCAGCATTTT. The chain combines TRBV4-1 with TRBJ1-5; TRBD1 is a possible D gene (5 bases). CDR1 MGHRA and CDR2 YSYEKL come from the germline V gene. Trimming pared 0 bases from V and 2 bases from J, leaving 11 bases between. There are 16 residues in the CDR3.

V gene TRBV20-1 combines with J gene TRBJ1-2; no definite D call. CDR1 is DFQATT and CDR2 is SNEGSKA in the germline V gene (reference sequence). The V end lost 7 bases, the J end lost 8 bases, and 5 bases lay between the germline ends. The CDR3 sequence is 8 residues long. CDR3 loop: CSERGYTF. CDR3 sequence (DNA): TGCAGTGAACGGGGCTACACCTTC.